Shown below are 18 T cell receptor beta chains from a single sample sequenced in a study of cytomegalovirus exposure and HLA in healthy donors. Use of 60 Vbeta and 13 Jbeta primers characterized the PCR. Clones were sequenced by immunoSEQ multiplex PCR, and TCRdb holds only the in-frame ones, with some missing. The sample comprises about 92,000 clones, more than 70% of which are singletons, and 2% to 2.5% rests with the top ten. The specimen sequenced was PBMCs. The receptor source for this set is a man aged 18 to 30 in good health and CMV-seronegative.

The chain has TRBV2 and TRBJ1-3, with D uncertain. The CDR3 sequence is 14 residues long. Germline CDR1 SNHLY, CDR2 FYNNEI. V was pared by 2 bases and J by 4 bases, with 9 bases between. As DNA, the CDR3 is TGTGCCAGCAGTGAAAGAGGGATCGGAAACACCATATATTTT. Translation gives CASSERGIGNTIYF.

The rearrangement uses TRBV19 and TRBJ2-7; possibly TRBD1 for D (5 bases). The CDR3 spans 13 residues. Per germline, CDR1 LNHDA and CDR2 SQIVND (reference sequence). V shed 5 bases and J shed 2 bases, with 10 bases lying between them. The CDR3 protein is CASSPTETYEQYF. The CDR3 region has the DNA TGTGCCAGTAGTCCGACAGAGACCTACGAGCAGTACTTC.

The chain couples TRBV5-1 to TRBJ2-1; 10 bases fit TRBD2. The CDR3 spans 15 residues. V was pared by 4 bases and J by 4 bases, with 5 bases of the junction left unmatched. Per germline, CDR1 SGHRS and CDR2 YFSETQ. This chain's CDR3 is CASSVLAGEYNEQFF. CDR3 DNA sequence: TGCGCCAGCAGCGTGCTAGCGGGGGAGTACAATGAGCAGTTCTTC. Full variable domain (rest looked up from reference TRBV5-1 and TRBJ2-1): KAGVTQTPRYLIKTRGQQVTLSCSPISGHRSVSWYQQTPGQGLQFLFEYFSETQRNKGNFPGRFSGRQFSNSRSEMNVSTLELGDSALYLCASSVLAGEYNEQFFGPGTRLTVL.

This clone was seen only a few times. The chain combines TRBV5-1 with TRBJ1-2; the match to TRBD1 covers 7 bases. V lost 3 bases to trimming and J lost 4 bases; unmatched junction nucleotides: 18. CDR1 SGHRS and CDR2 YFSETQ come from the germline V gene. This CDR3 is built from 18 residues. The CDR3 loop reads CASSWTPDSRGGSYGYTF. The CDR3 nucleotides are TGCGCCAGCAGCTGGACTCCGGACAGTCGAGGGGGCTCCTATGGCTACACCTTC.

This clone is a singleton in its sample. The J gene is TRBJ1-3, the V gene TRBV13, with D unclear. The CDR3 covers 16 residues. Germline CDR1 is PRHDT and CDR2 is FYEKMQ (reference sequence). Deletions cut 5 bases from V and 0 bases from J, with 14 bases between. In DNA form, the CDR3 reads TGTGCCAGCAGCCACCTAACCCGCCTCTCTGGAAACACCATATATTTT. It codes for CASSHLTRLSGNTIYF.

This clone was detected a few times. The chain couples TRBV4-2 to TRBJ1-1; no firm D call. Looked up from germline, CDR1 is LGHNA and CDR2 is YNFKEQ. Between the trimmed V and J ends, which lost 0 bases and 1 base, there was a span of 6 bases. There are 14 residues in the CDR3. The CDR3 region has the DNA TGTGCCAGCAGCCAAGATACAGAGAACACTGAAGCTTTCTTT. Residues: CASSQDTENTEAFF.

The rearrangement links TRBV5-1 to TRBJ2-7; 7 nucleotides match TRBD1. V lost 4 bases, J lost 4 bases, and 14 bases stayed unmatched. The length of the CDR3 is 16 residues. Germline V lookup: CDR1 SGHRS, CDR2 YFSETQ. CDR3 in amino acids: CASSSGYAGGIYEQYF. The CDR3 bases are TGCGCCAGCAGCAGCGGCTATGCAGGGGGTATATACGAGCAGTACTTC. The entire variable domain, with the rest obtained from reference TRBV5-1 and TRBJ2-7, is as follows: KAGVTQTPRYLIKTRGQQVTLSCSPISGHRSVSWYQQTPGQGLQFLFEYFSETQRNKGNFPGRFSGRQFSNSRSEMNVSTLELGDSALYLCASSSGYAGGIYEQYFGPGTRLTVT.

J is TRBJ2-1 and V is TRBV19; 11 bases line up with TRBD2. The V and J ends lost 6 bases and 3 bases, in that order; junction bases with no gene match: 13. The CDR3 runs 18 residues. Germline values: CDR1 LNHDA, CDR2 SQIVND (reference sequence). The CDR3 DNA reads as TGTGCCAGTAGAACACACGGGAGTAGCGGGGGGGGCTACAATGAGCAGTTCTTC. It codes for CASRTHGSSGGGYNEQFF.

Worth noting for this clone: A read error may account for a junction end that differs from germline. This chain joins TRBV7-9 and TRBJ1-1; D gene unclear. Germline CDR1 SEHNR, CDR2 FQNEAQ (reference sequence). The CDR3 loop spans 12 amino acids. The CDR3 nucleotides are TGTTCCAGCACCCCCGGAGGGACTGAAGCTTTCTTT. Translated: CSSTPGGTEAFF.

The chain carries TRBV11-2 and TRBJ1-4; 7 positions agree with TRBD1. V was pared by 1 base and J by 0 bases, with 5 bases of the junction left unmatched. CDR1 and CDR2 from the germline V gene are SGHAT and FQNNGV. The CDR3 covers 17 residues. CDR3 protein: CASSLARQGATNEKLFF. The CDR3 region has the DNA TGTGCCAGCAGCTTAGCGAGACAGGGTGCAACTAATGAAAAACTGTTTTTT.

J is TRBJ2-3 and V is TRBV10-1, with 7 bases lining up with TRBD1. V shed 4 bases and J 0 bases; nucleotides not matched to a gene: 1. The germline V gene encodes CDR1 WNHNN and CDR2 SYGVQD (reference sequence). The CDR3 spans 14 residues. The CDR3 sequence: CASSGDSSTDTQYF. CDR3 coding DNA: TGCGCCAGCAGTGGGGACAGTAGCACAGATACGCAGTATTTT.

With regard to this clone: A read error may produce the germline difference seen at one junction end. The chain links TRBV9 to TRBJ1-1; D is undetermined. CDR3 length equals 13 residues. Germline values: CDR1 SGDLS, CDR2 YYNGEE. CDR3 sequence: CASSVGGSTEAFF. The CDR3 DNA sequence: TGTGCCAGCAGTGTAGGAGGCAGCACTGAAGCTTTCTTT.

The J gene is TRBJ1-1, the V gene TRBV18; 7 bases agree with TRBD1. Germline CDR1 reads KGHSH; CDR2 reads LQKENI. The CDR3 totals 13 residues. J gave up 3 bases and V 2 bases, and 0 bases lay outside the gene matches. CDR3 bases: TGTGCCAGCTCACCAGGGACAGACACTGAAGCTTTCTTT. Its protein product is CASSPGTDTEAFF.

This clone was picked up many times. The rearrangement links TRBV6-6 to TRBJ1-3; D possibly corresponds to TRBD1 (5 bases). Trimming pared 5 bases from V and 0 bases from J, leaving 14 bases between. Germline assignment: CDR1 MNHNY and CDR2 SVGAGI (reference sequence). The length of the CDR3 is 16 residues. The CDR3 region has the DNA TGTGCCAGCAGTCGCGGGGGAGAAGACTCTGGAAACACCATATATTTT. It yields the protein CASSRGGEDSGNTIYF.

V and J are TRBV5-4 and TRBJ2-3; 15 nucleotides match TRBD2. The junction had 13 bases not matched to a gene; V was cut back by 4 bases and J by 7 bases. Looked up from germline, CDR1 is SGHNT and CDR2 is YYREEE (reference sequence). The CDR3 runs 18 residues. The CDR3: CASSLGTSGGNSRNTQYF. The CDR3 bases are TGTGCCAGCAGCCTGGGGACTAGCGGGGGGAATTCGAGAAATACGCAGTATTTT.

The chain couples TRBV7-9 to TRBJ1-3; 7 bases line up with TRBD1. There are 15 residues in the CDR3. Germline lookup yields CDR1 SEHNR and CDR2 FQNEAQ (reference sequence). With 5 bases clipped from V and 2 bases from J, the junction kept 6 bases outside the gene matches. The CDR3 region is CASSPGQFPGNTIYF. DNA for the CDR3: TGTGCCAGCAGCCCGGGACAGTTCCCTGGAAACACCATATATTTT.

V gene TRBV5-1 combines with J gene TRBJ2-7, with a weak D call TRBD1 (6 bases). Germline CDR1 reads SGHRS; CDR2 reads YFSETQ. The CDR3 contains 15 residues. V lost 4 bases to trimming and J lost 6 bases, with 20 bases between them. The CDR3 DNA reads TGCGCCAGCAGCCGGGAAGGGACACCTTCGGGCGAGCAGTACTTC. This translates into CASSREGTPSGEQYF.

This rearrangement joins TRBV4-1 to TRBJ1-6; D gene ambiguous. CDR3 size: 16 residues. Germline V gene sequence: CDR1 MGHRA, CDR2 YSYEKL. The V end was cut by 3 bases, the J end by 5 bases, with 14 bases between. CDR3 residues: CASSQGWSGDNSPLHF. The CDR3 nucleotides are TGCGCCAGCAGCCAGGGGTGGAGCGGGGATAATTCACCCCTCCACTTT.